This T cell receptor beta chain was captured by sequencing in a study of control samples from healthy donors and cancer patients. The data were produced by immunoSEQ multiplex PCR, yet TCRdb's version contains in-frame clones alone and is incomplete. Here the sample spans more than 70,000 clones, 91% being singletons. This TCR came from a woman aged 30 to 39 in good health. The sample comprised blood.

This chain's CDR3 is CASSEAPDGNTEAFF. The CDR3 region has the DNA TGTGCCAGCAGTGAAGCTCCGGACGGGAACACTGAAGCTTTCTTT. The chain recombines TRBV6-1 with TRBJ1-1, with D unresolved. Trimming cost V 0 bases and J 1 base, with 9 bases left between them. There are 15 residues in the CDR3. Germline V gene data show CDR1 as MNHNS and CDR2 as SASEGT.